Sequencing of this T cell receptor beta chain was carried out in a study of cytomegalovirus exposure and HLA in healthy donors. The study ran its PCR with 60 Vbeta and 13 Jbeta primers. The table came from immunoSEQ multiplex PCR; TCRdb's copy has only in-frame clones and leaves some out. Among around 200,000 clones listed, over 75% were seen once. Study-level results: It was shown in a later analysis that HLA-associated TCR beta chains were more clonally expanded than other, equally common chains. Most of the TCR beta V segments (in an earlier analysis) were productive either about 87% or about 30% of the time. With DRB1 most and HLA-C fewest, TCR association rates differed between HLA loci in a later analysis.

To note about this clone: Its antigen is not known.

CDR1 is SGHTS and CDR2 is YDEGEE in the germline V gene. This CDR3 has 14 residues. Trimming left V 2 bases short and J 6 bases short, with 11 bases between. Sequencing used PBMCs. This chain joins TRBV5-8 and TRBJ2-2; D is uncertain. This sequence originates from a woman between 45 and 65 years old in good health and CMV-seronegative. CDR3: CASSFISGPGELFF. The CDR3 coding sequence is TGTGCCAGCAGCTTCATCTCGGGTCCCGGGGAGCTGTTTTTT.